Given below is one TCR beta chain in context. What it binds is not known. These data come from a study of post-analysis software for immune sequencing data. Turning to the study itself: There were relapsing-remitting, secondary progressive and progressive-relapsing multiple sclerosis among the disease courses included. General observations from the study: Roughly 5 TRBV segments, TRBV5-6, TRBV5-1 and TRBV20-1 among them, were found more frequent in patients than controls.

Incorporated into the TCR beta cDNA libraries were unique molecular identifiers, which served to reduce PCR and sequencing biases. TCRdb processed the PCR reads anew with MiXCR; each CDR3 protein has one entry. The table has 600,000 to 700,000 distinct CDR3 sequences, approximately 60% seen once; the top ten hold around 10%. Per germline, CDR1 LNHNV and CDR2 YYDKDF (reference sequence). Trimming stripped 3 bases from V and 4 bases from J, with 6 bases between. The CDR3 sequence is 12 residues long. Sequencing input: blood. The clonotype comes from a girl aged 2 to 9 with multiple sclerosis. The chain has TRBV15 and TRBJ2-5; D gene unclear. This CDR3 reads CATSSNGETQYF. The DNA of the CDR3 is TGTGCCACCAGCAGTAACGGAGAGACCCAGTACTTC.